The clone carrying this TCR beta chain came up many times. Time point reported: patch test 1, 2 weeks after DPC sensitization. Treatment noted: therapeutic diphenylcyclopropenone sensitization with weekly scalp DPC. The sample originates from a study of human T cells and chemical hapten exposure. About the study: Upper inner arm skin measuring roughly 2 cm by roughly 2 cm received 2% DPC for sensitization.

TCRdb called the RACE reads again in MiXCR, with one record for every CDR3 protein. The data contain roughly 120,000 distinct CDR3 sequences, about 12% of them singletons. The clonotype originates from a woman aged 45-65 years with alopecia areata. Some clones in this sample may be carry-over from other donors' samples. This specimen consisted of whole blood, obtained in connection with sensitization to the hapten diphenylcyclopropenone (DPC).

Here the CDR3 reads CAIRTGTANTEAFF. The CDR3 DNA is TGTGCCATCAGAACCGGGACAGCTAACACTGAAGCTTTCTTT. The rearrangement uses TRBV10-3 and TRBJ1-1; 7 positions agree with TRBD1. CDR1 ENHRY and CDR2 SYGVKD come from the germline V gene. J gave up 2 bases and V 6 bases, and 6 bases lay outside the gene matches. The CDR3 has 14 amino acids.